These 5 T cell receptor beta chains originate from one sample sequenced in a study of shared clonotypes between healthy human individuals. TCRdb keeps only in-frame clones here, not all; method: immunoSEQ multiplex PCR. The sample carries approximately 2,300,000 clones, less than 95% recorded once. Material for sequencing was naive CD4+ T cells from PBMCs. Subset reported: CD45RA+ positively selected. These receptors came from a man in his late teens or twenties in good health. Some clones in this sample may be carry-over from other donors' samples.

This chain uses TRBV25-1 with TRBJ1-1, with TRBD1 identical over 9 bases. Trimming cost V 6 bases and J 8 bases; bases outside gene matches: 13. CDR3 length: 15 residues. Looked up from germline, CDR1 is MGHDK and CDR2 is SYGVNS. DNA for the CDR3: TGTGCCAGCAGCAGACAGGGGGGCTTGGCTCCCGAAGCTTTCTTT. Its protein is CASSRQGGLAPEAFF. Drawing the rest from reference TRBV25-1 and TRBJ1-1, the complete variable domain is EADIYQTPRYLVIGTGKKITLECSQTMGHDKMYWYQQDPGMELHLIHYSYGVNSTEKGDLSSESTVSRIRTEHFPLTLESARPSHTSQYLCASSRQGGLAPEAFFGQGTRLTVV.

This rearrangement joins TRBV6-4 to TRBJ2-1; D uncertain. Trimming pared 0 bases from V and 8 bases from J, leaving 14 bases between. CDR3 length equals 15 residues. Germline V gives CDR1 MRHNA, CDR2 SNTAGT. CDR3 in amino acids: CASSDSKGSGHEQFF. In nucleotides, the CDR3 is TGTGCCAGCAGTGACTCGAAGGGTTCAGGCCATGAGCAGTTCTTC.

The genes are TRBV28 and TRBJ1-1; D gene uncertain. V was trimmed by 7 bases and J by 4 bases, leaving 19 bases between them. Germline V gene data show CDR1 as MDHEN and CDR2 as SYDVKM. The CDR3 has 15 residues. The CDR3 loop reads CASTNAVGVGTEAFF. The DNA for the CDR3 is TGTGCCAGCACCAATGCTGTTGGGGTTGGCACTGAAGCTTTCTTT.

J is TRBJ2-6 and V is TRBV18; possible D gene TRBD1, 6 bases. This CDR3 is 15 amino acids long. Germline CDR1 is KGHSH and CDR2 is LQKENI. V lost 8 bases to trimming and J lost 0 bases, with 11 bases between them. This CDR3 reads CASPQGSSGANVLTF. CDR3 DNA sequence: TGTGCCAGCCCTCAGGGGAGCTCTGGGGCCAACGTCCTGACTTTC.

Only one count was recorded for this clone. The CDR3 sequence: CASSSGQGQETQYF. In nucleotides, the CDR3 is TGTGCCAGCAGTTCGGGACAGGGGCAAGAGACCCAGTACTTC. This chain uses TRBV6-5 with TRBJ2-5; 10 bases align to TRBD1. The CDR3 is made up of 14 amino acids. The ends lost 4 bases at V and 2 bases at J; junction bases unmatched: 1. The germline V gene has CDR1 MNHEY and CDR2 SVGAGI.